The clone carrying this T cell receptor beta chain has a count of ten or more. Unique molecular identifiers featured in how the TCRbeta library was prepared. MiXCR, applied by TCRdb to the PCR reads, yields one record per CDR3 protein. This repertoire shows some 300,000 distinct CDR3 sequences, approximately 10% found once; its top ten account for more than 2%. There are 14 residues in the CDR3. V lost 1 base, J lost 9 bases, and 6 bases stayed unmatched. Per germline, CDR1 DFQATT and CDR2 SNEGSKA (reference sequence). The sample is drawn from a study of T-cell reconstitution after alpha-beta-depleted transplantation in children.

The sequencing here drew on PBMCs from the stem cell graft donor, taken from the stem cell graft. The origin of this receptor is a human donor who donated a stem cell graft to a child with acute lymphoblastic leukemia. This chain connects TRBV20-1 to TRBJ1-6, with 7 bases fitting TRBD1. The CDR3 DNA reads as TGCAGTGCTAGAGCAGGGGGAGAGGGTTCACCCCTCCACTTT. This sequence encodes CSARAGGEGSPLHF.